The next 10 T cell receptor beta chains were all read from a single sample in a study of T cells after yellow fever vaccination. MiXCR, applied by TCRdb to the 5' RACE reads, yields one record per CDR3 protein. The table records about 68,000 distinct CDR3 sequences, over 6% of them present only once. Material: CD8+ T cells sorted from PBMCs, obtained about 49 days after the first yellow fever vaccination. These receptors came from a man in his late teens or twenties who received the YFV17D yellow fever vaccine.

This clonotype was observed a handful of times. The chain combines TRBV6-2 or TRBV6-3 with TRBJ1-5; a weak D match, TRBD1 (5 bases). Germline V gene lookup returns CDR1 MNHEY and CDR2 SVGEGT. V lost 5 bases to trimming and J lost 4 bases, with 9 bases between them. This CDR3 contains 13 residues. CDR3: CASSTGENQPQHF. Written as DNA, the CDR3 is TGTGCCAGCAGTACGGGGGAGAATCAGCCCCAGCATTTT.

This clonotype showed up many times. The chain joins TRBV4-1 to TRBJ2-1; the match to TRBD2 covers 12 bases. Germline lookup yields CDR1 MGHRA and CDR2 YSYEKL. The CDR3 covers 15 residues. V was clipped by 4 bases and J by 7 bases; unmatched bases: 5. Here the CDR3 DNA reads TGCGCCAGCAGCCCTAGCGGGGGGGCGGGGAATGAGCAGTTCTTC. Its protein is CASSPSGGAGNEQFF.

This clonotype was recorded many times. V is TRBV12-3 or TRBV12-4 and J is TRBJ2-1; 8 bases align to TRBD2. The junction had 5 bases not matched to a gene; V was cut back by 5 bases and J by 8 bases. The CDR3 sequence is 13 residues long. The CDR3 DNA follows: TGTGCCAGCAGTCTCCCCGGGGGGGATGAGCAGTTCTTC. As protein: CASSLPGGDEQFF.

This clonotype was observed at least ten times. The chain employs TRBV18 and TRBJ2-7; no clear D gene. The V gene lost 4 bases and the J gene lost 1 base, with 5 bases spanning the gap. Germline CDR1 reads KGHSH; CDR2 reads LQKENI. This CDR3 has 12 residues. Written as DNA, the CDR3 is TGTGCCAGCTCACGCGAATCCTACGAGCAGTACTTC. It is translated as CASSRESYEQYF.

This clonotype was recorded at least ten times. The chain couples TRBV7-8 to TRBJ2-7; no reliable D call. CDR1 SGHVS and CDR2 FQNEAQ come from the germline V gene. V was shortened by 3 bases and J by 3 bases, with 9 bases between the two germline ends. The CDR3 totals 13 residues. The CDR3 loop is CASSLLRIYEQYF. DNA for the CDR3: TGTGCCAGCAGCTTGTTGCGAATCTACGAGCAGTACTTC.

This clonotype appeared many times. The V and J genes are TRBV27 and TRBJ2-2, with 8 bases lining up with TRBD2. CDR3 length: 15 residues. Trimming cost V 4 bases and J 6 bases; bases outside gene matches: 7. The V gene's germline CDR1 is MNHEY and CDR2 SMNVEV (reference sequence). CDR3 region: CASSYAGTSPGELFF. The CDR3 DNA sequence: TGTGCCAGCAGTTACGCCGGGACTAGTCCCGGGGAGCTGTTTTTT.

This clonotype was found many times. At one end the junction does not follow the germline gene, possibly because of a read error. V is TRBV30 and J is TRBJ2-1; no firm D call. The germline V gene encodes CDR1 GTSNPN and CDR2 SVGIG (reference sequence). The CDR3 extends over 12 amino acids. CDR3 loop: CAWSVIRNGQFF. The CDR3 DNA is TGTGCCTGGAGTGTAATCAGGAATGGGCAGTTCTTC.

This CDR3 reads CASSSQQGYMNTEAFF. As DNA, the CDR3 is TGTGCCAGCAGTTCACAACAGGGTTACATGAACACTGAAGCTTTCTTT. The chain employs TRBV6-5 and TRBJ1-1; weak D call: TRBD1 (6 bases). CDR1 is MNHEY, CDR2 SVGAGI, per germline. Trimming removed 4 bases from V and 0 bases from J, with 15 bases in between. This CDR3 spans 16 amino acids.

This clonotype was seen a handful of times. The V and J genes are TRBV28 and TRBJ2-3; tentative D call: TRBD2 (6 bases). Germline lookup yields CDR1 MDHEN and CDR2 SYDVKM. This CDR3 comprises 15 residues. The V gene lost 6 bases and the J gene lost 1 base, with 14 bases spanning the gap. CDR3 residues: CASSGTGTGTDTQYF. The CDR3 bases are TGTGCCAGCAGCGGGACTGGGACTGGCACAGATACGCAGTATTTT.

This clonotype was seen many times. This chain connects TRBV20-1 to TRBJ2-7; D might be TRBD1 or TRBD2, each matching 5 bases. The ends were cut back, 2 bases at V and 6 bases at J, with 11 bases in the middle. This CDR3 is built from 12 residues. Germline assignment: CDR1 DFQATT and CDR2 SNEGSKA (reference sequence). The CDR3 sequence: CSARWGSGEQYF. As DNA, the CDR3 is TGCAGTGCTAGATGGGGGTCTGGCGAGCAGTACTTC.